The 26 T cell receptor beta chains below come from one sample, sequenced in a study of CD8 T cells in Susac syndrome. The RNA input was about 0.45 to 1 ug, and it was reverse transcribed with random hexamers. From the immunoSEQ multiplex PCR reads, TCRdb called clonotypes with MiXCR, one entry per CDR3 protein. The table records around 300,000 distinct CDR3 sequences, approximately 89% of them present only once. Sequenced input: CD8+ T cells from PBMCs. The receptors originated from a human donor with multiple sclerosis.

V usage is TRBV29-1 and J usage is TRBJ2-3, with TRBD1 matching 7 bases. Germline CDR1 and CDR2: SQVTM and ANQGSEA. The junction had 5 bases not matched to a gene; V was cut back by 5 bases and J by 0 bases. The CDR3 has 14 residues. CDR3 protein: CSVTRQGSTDTQYF. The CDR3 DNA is TGCAGCGTTACTCGACAGGGTAGCACAGATACGCAGTATTTT.

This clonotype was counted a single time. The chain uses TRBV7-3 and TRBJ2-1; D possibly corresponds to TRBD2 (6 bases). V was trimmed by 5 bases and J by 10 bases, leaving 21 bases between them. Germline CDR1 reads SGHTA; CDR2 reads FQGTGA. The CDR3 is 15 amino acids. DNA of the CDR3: TGTGCCAGCAGCCCAAGTTGGGGGGAACATAGGGAGCAGTTCTTC. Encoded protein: CASSPSWGEHREQFF.

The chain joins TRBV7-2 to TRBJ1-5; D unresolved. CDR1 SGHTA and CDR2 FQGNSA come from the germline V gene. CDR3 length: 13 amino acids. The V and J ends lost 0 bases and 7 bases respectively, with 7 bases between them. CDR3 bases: TGTGCCAGCAGCTTAGCGGAGGTACAGCCCCAGCATTTT. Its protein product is CASSLAEVQPQHF.

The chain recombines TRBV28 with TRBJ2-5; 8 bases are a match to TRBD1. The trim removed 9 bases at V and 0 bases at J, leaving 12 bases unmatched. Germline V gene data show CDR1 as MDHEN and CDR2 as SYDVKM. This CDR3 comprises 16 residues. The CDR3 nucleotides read TGTGCCAGTCATAGTATGCGGACAGGGTACCAAGAGACCCAGTACTTC. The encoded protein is CASHSMRTGYQETQYF.

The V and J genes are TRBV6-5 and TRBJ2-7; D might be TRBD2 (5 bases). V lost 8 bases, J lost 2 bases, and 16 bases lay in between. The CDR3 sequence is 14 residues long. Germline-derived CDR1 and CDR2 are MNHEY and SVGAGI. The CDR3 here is CASGSSTIPYEQYF. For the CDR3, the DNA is TGTGCCAGCGGCTCCTCGACTATCCCCTACGAGCAGTACTTC.

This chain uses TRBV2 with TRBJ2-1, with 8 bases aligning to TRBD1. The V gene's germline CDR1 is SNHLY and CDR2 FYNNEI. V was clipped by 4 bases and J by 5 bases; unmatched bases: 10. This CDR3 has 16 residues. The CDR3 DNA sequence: TGTGCCAGCAGTGGAGTAGACAGGGGTCGGGACAATGAGCAGTTCTTC. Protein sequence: CASSGVDRGRDNEQFF.

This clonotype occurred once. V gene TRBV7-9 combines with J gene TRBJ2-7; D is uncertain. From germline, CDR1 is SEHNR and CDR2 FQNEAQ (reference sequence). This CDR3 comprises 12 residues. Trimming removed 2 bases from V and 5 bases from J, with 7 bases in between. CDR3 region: CASSLISHEQYF. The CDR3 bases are TGTGCCAGCAGCTTAATTAGTCACGAGCAGTACTTC.

The chain's CDR3 is CASSPRGGAVSDEQFF. The CDR3 region has the DNA TGTGCCAGCAGCCCCCGGGGGGGGGCGGTTTCGGATGAGCAGTTCTTC. This chain connects TRBV13 to TRBJ2-1; 8 bases line up with TRBD2. Germline V gene sequence: CDR1 PRHDT, CDR2 FYEKMQ (reference sequence). This CDR3 contains 16 residues. The ends lost 5 bases at V and 8 bases at J; junction bases unmatched: 14.

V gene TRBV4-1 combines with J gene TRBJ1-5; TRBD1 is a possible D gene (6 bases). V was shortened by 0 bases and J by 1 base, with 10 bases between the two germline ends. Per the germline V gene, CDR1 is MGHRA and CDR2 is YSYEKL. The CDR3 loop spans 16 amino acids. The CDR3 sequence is CASSQDSGVSNQPQHF. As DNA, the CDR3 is TGCGCCAGCAGCCAAGATTCAGGGGTCAGCAATCAGCCCCAGCATTTT.

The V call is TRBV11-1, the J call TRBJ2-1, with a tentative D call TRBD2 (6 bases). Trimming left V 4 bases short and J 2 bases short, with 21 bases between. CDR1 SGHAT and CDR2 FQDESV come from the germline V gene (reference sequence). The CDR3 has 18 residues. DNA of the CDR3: TGTGCCAGCAGCTGGTCGAGAAGAATAGCGGAGACCTACAATGAGCAGTTCTTC. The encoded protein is CASSWSRRIAETYNEQFF.

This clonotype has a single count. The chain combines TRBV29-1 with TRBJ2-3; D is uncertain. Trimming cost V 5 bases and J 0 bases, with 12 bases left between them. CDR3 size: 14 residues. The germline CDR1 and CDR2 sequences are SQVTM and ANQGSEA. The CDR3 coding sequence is TGCAGCGTTTCCCCTAAGTCTAGCACAGATACGCAGTATTTT. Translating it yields CSVSPKSSTDTQYF.

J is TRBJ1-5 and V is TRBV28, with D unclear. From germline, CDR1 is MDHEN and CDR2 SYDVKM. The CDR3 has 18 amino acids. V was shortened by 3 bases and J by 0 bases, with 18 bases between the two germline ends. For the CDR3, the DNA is TGTGCCAGCAGTTTTGTAGGGATAGATTCATATAGCAATCAGCCCCAGCATTTT. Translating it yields CASSFVGIDSYSNQPQHF.

The CDR3: CASSLYRALNTEAFF. In DNA, the CDR3 is TGTGCCAGCAGTTTATACAGGGCTCTGAACACTGAAGCTTTCTTT. V is TRBV28 and J is TRBJ1-1; perhaps TRBD1 as D (6 bases). This CDR3 is built from 15 residues. Trimming shortened V by 1 base and J by 0 bases, and 9 bases separated the two germline ends. Per the germline V gene, CDR1 is MDHEN and CDR2 is SYDVKM.

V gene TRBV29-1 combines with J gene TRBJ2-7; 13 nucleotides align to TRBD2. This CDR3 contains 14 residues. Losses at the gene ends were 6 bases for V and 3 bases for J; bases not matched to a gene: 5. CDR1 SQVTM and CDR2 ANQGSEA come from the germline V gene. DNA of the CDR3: TGCAGCGTGAAACTAGCGGGAGGGGGCTACGAGCAGTACTTC. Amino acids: CSVKLAGGGYEQYF.

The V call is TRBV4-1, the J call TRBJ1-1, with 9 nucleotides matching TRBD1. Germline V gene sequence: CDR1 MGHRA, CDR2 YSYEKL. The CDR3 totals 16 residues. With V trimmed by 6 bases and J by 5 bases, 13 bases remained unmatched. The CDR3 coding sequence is TGCGCCAGCAGTCCGCCGGGACAGGGTGAAGGTACTGAAGCTTTCTTT. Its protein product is CASSPPGQGEGTEAFF.

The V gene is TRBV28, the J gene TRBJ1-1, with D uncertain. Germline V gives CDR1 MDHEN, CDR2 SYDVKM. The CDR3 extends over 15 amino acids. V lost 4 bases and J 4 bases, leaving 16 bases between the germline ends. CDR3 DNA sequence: TGTGCCAGCAGTTGGGGATCGGAGGGAGGCACTGAAGCTTTCTTT. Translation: CASSWGSEGGTEAFF. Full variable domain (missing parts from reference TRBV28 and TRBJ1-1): DVKVTQSSRYLVKRTGEKVFLECVQDMDHENMFWYRQDPGLGLRLIYFSYDVKMKEKGDIPEGYSVSREKKERFSLILESASTNQTSMYLCASSWGSEGGTEAFFGQGTRLTVV.

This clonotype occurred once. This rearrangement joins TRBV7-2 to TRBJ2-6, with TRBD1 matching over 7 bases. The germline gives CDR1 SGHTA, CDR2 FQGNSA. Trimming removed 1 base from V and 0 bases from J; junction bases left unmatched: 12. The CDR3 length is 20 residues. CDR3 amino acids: CASSLGWGTEGISGANVLTF. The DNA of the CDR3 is TGTGCCAGCAGCTTAGGCTGGGGGACAGAGGGAATCTCTGGGGCCAACGTCCTGACTTTC.

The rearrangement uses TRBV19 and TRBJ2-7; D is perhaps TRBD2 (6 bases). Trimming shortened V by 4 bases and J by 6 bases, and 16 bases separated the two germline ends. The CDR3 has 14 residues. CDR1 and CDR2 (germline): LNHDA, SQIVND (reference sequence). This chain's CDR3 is CASSTGTPPSEQYF. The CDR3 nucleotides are TGTGCCAGTAGTACCGGGACTCCACCCTCCGAGCAGTACTTC. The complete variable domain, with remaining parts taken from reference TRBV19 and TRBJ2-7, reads DGGITQSPKYLFRKEGQNVTLSCEQNLNHDAMYWYRQDPGQGLRLIYYSQIVNDFQKGDIAEGYSVSREKKESFPLTVTSAQKNPTAFYLCASSTGTPPSEQYFGPGTRLTVT.

The CDR3 region has the DNA TGCGCCAGCAGCCAGGTAGCGGGAGTTGAGCAGTTCTTC. Its protein is CASSQVAGVEQFF. This chain joins TRBV4-1 and TRBJ2-1, with 9 bases aligning to TRBD2. The germline V gene encodes CDR1 MGHRA and CDR2 YSYEKL. V gave up 3 bases and J gave up 9 bases; unmatched junction bases: 3. This CDR3 has 13 residues.

The DNA of the CDR3 is TGTGCCAGCAGCTACCCTTCAACTAATGAAAAACTGTTTTTT. The encoded protein is CASSYPSTNEKLFF. V usage is TRBV7-9 and J usage is TRBJ1-4; D gene unclear. CDR1 and CDR2 (germline): SEHNR, FQNEAQ (reference sequence). This CDR3 spans 14 amino acids. Trimming left V 4 bases short and J 0 bases short, with 6 bases between.

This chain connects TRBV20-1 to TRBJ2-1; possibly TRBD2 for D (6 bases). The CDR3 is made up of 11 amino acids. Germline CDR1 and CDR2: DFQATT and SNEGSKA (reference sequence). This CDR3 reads CGGESYNEQFF. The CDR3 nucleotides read TGCGGCGGGGAATCCTACAATGAGCAGTTCTTC.

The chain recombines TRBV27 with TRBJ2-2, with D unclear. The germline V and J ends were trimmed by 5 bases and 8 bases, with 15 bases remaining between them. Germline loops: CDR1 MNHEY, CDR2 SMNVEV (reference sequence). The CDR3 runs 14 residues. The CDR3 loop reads CASSPWTVRGELFF. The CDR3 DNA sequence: TGTGCCAGCAGTCCTTGGACCGTCAGGGGGGAGCTGTTTTTT.

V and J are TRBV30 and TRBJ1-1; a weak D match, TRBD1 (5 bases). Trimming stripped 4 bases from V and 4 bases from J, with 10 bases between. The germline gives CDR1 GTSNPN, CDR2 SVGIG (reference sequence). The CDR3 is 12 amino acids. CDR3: CAWMDTGTEAFF. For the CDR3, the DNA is TGTGCCTGGATGGACACGGGCACTGAAGCTTTCTTT.

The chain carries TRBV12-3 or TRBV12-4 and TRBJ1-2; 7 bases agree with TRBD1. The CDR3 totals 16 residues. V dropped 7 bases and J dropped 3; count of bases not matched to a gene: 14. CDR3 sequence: CASTPEGAPSYYGYTF. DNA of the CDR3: TGTGCCAGCACCCCCGAGGGGGCCCCTTCTTACTATGGCTACACCTTC.

The CDR3 here is CASSPSNGQPQHF. The CDR3 nucleotides are TGTGCCAGCAGTCCTTCGAATGGACAGCCCCAGCATTTT. The chain carries TRBV27 and TRBJ1-5; D unclear. The CDR3 contains 13 residues. From germline, CDR1 is MNHEY and CDR2 SMNVEV (reference sequence). Trimming removed 5 bases from V and 7 bases from J, with 12 bases in between.

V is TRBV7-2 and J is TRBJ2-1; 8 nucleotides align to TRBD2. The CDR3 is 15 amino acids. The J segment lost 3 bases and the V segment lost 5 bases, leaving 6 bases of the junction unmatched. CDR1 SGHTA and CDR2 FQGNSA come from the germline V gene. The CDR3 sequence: CASSIDSGSYNEQFF. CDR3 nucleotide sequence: TGTGCCAGCAGCATCGACAGCGGGAGCTACAATGAGCAGTTCTTC.